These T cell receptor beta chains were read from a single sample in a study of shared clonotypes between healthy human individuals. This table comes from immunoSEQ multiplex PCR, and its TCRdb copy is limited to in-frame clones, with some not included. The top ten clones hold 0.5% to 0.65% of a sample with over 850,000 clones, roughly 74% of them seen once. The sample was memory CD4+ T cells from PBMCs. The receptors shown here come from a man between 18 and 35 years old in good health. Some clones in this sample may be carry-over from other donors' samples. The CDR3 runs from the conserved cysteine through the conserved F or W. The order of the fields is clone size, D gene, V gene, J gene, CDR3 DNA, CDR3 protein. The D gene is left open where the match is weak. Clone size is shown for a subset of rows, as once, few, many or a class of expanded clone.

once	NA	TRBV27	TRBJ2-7	TGTGCCAGCAGTTTAGGGTCCGAGCAGTACTTC	CASSLGSEQYF
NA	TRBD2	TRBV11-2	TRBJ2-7	TGTGCCAGCAGCTTAGTGGCTAGCGGGACTAGGGAGCAGTACTTC	CASSLVASGTREQYF
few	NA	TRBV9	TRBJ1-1	TGTGCCAGCAGCGTAGGGTTGACTGAAGCTTTCTTT	CASSVGLTEAFF
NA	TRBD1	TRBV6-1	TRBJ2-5	TGTGCCAGCAGTACAGACGACAGGGAGAGGGAGACCCAGTACTTC	CASSTDDRERETQYF
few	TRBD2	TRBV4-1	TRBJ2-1	TGCGCCAGCAGCCGGGATAGCGGGAGCCCCTCCTACAATGAGCAGTTCTTC	CASSRDSGSPSYNEQFF
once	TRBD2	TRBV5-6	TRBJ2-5	TGTGCCAGCAGCTTGGGCGGGAGGGGAGAGACCCAGTACTTC	CASSLGGRGETQYF
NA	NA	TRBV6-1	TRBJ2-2	TGTGCCAGCAGGGACGGGGTCGGGAACACCGGGGAGCTGTTTTTT	CASRDGVGNTGELFF
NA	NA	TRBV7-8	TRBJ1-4	TGTGCCAGCAGCTTAGGGGGAGGGGGACTTGAAAAACTGTTTTTT	CASSLGGGGLEKLFF
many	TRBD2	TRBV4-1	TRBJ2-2	TGCGCCAGCAGCCAAGCAACTAGCGGGAGGGCTAGAACCGGGGAGCTGTTTTTT	CASSQATSGRARTGELFF
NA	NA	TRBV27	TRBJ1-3	TGTGCCAGCAGTTTAAACGGGAACTATGGAAACACCATATATTTT	CASSLNGNYGNTIYF
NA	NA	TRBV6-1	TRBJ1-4	TGTGCCAGCAGTGACCCTCGGGGAGGAGGTGATGAAAAACTGTTTTTT	CASSDPRGGGDEKLFF
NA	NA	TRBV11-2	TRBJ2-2	TGTGCCAGCAGCTTAACACTGAACACCGGGGAGCTGTTTTTT	CASSLTLNTGELFF
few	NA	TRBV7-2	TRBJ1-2	TGTGCCAGCAGCCTAGGACTCCTTAACTATGGCTACACCTTC	CASSLGLLNYGYTF
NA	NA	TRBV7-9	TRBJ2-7	TGTGCCAGCAGCTTAGTCCAGCGATCCACCTACGAGCAGTACTTC	CASSLVQRSTYEQYF
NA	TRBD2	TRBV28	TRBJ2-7	TGTGCCAGCAGTCCGACTAGCGGGGGGGTCTCCTACGAGCAGTACTTC	CASSPTSGGVSYEQYF
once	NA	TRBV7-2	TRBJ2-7	TGTGCCAGCAGCCCAGTTTTCTGGACCTTAAGGGGCGAGCAGTACTTC	CASSPVFWTLRGEQYF
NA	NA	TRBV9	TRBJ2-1	TGTGCCAGCAGCCTCCGACTAGGAAGCGAGCAGTTCTTC	CASSLRLGSEQFF
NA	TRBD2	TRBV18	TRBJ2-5	TGTGCCAGCTCACCCGGGGACGGCGGGGGAGAGACCCAGTACTTC	CASSPGDGGGETQYF
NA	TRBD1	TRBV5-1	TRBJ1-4	TGCGCCAGCAGCACACCGGGACAGAATGAAAAACTGTTTTTT	CASSTPGQNEKLFF
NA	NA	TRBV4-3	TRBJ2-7	TGCGCCAGCAGCCAAGAGAGGAGCTCCTACGAGCAGTACTTC	CASSQERSSYEQYF
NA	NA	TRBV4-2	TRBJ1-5	TGTGCCAGCAGCCAAAAGGGACGGAGCAATCAGCCCCAGCATTTT	CASSQKGRSNQPQHF
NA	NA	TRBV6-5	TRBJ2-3	TGTGCCAGCAGTCGGTTGGATAGGGACACAGATACGCAGTATTTT	CASSRLDRDTDTQYF
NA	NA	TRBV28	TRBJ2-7	TGTGCCAGCAGCGGGACGGCCGGGGTGGGGCAGTACTTC	CASSGTAGVGQYF
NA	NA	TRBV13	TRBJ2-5	TGTGCCAGCAGCCGGACAGAACTTCAAGAGACCCAGTACTTC	CASSRTELQETQYF
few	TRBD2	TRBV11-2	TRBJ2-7	TGTGCCAGCAGCTTAGCCCAAAGCGGGAGTTACTACGAGCAGTACTTC	CASSLAQSGSYYEQYF
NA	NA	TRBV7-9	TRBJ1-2	TGTGCCAGCACGCATCAGGGTTATGGCTACACCTTC	CASTHQGYGYTF
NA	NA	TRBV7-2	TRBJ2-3	TGTGCCAGCAGCTTAGGGAGCGGATCGGGGATTCGGTGGTATTTT	CASSLGSGSGIRWYF
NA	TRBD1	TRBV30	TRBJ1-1	TGTGCCTTTCTACCACTACAGGGGCTGAACACTGAAGCTTTCTTT	CAFLPLQGLNTEAFF
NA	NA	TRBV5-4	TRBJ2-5	TGTGCCAGCAGCCGCGGGACATCACAAGAGACCCAGTACTTC	CASSRGTSQETQYF
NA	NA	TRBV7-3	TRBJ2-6	TGTGCCAGCAGCTTTACCGGACAGAGCTCTGGGGCCAACGTCCTGACTTTC	CASSFTGQSSGANVLTF
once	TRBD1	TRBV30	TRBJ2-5	TGTGCCTGGAGTACCGGACAGGGCCCACGAGAGACCCAGTACTTC	CAWSTGQGPRETQYF
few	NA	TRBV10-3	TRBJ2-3	TGTGCCATCAGCCAGGGTGCAACCACAGATACGCAGTATTTT	CAISQGATTDTQYF
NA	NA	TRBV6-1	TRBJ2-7	TGTGCCAGCAGTGAAACTAGGAACGAGCAGTACTTC	CASSETRNEQYF
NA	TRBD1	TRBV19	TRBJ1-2	TGTGCCACGGGACAGGGGGCCCCGAAGACCTTC	CATGQGAPKTF
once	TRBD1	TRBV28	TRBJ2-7	TGTGCCAGCAGTTTATCTCTGACAGGGGTCATCGAGCAGTACTTC	CASSLSLTGVIEQYF
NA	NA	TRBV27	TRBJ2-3	TGTGCCAGCAGTTTAAAATTTAGCACAGATACGCAGTATTTT	CASSLKFSTDTQYF
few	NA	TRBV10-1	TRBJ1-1	TGCGCCAGCAGTGAGTCTCTTGGACCGAACACTGAAGCTTTCTTT	CASSESLGPNTEAFF
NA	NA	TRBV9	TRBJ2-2	TGTGCCAGCAGCGTAGATTCAGGTCCGGTTACCGGGGAGCTGTTTTTT	CASSVDSGPVTGELFF
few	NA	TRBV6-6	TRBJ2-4	TGTGCCAGCAGCCCCGGGGTTATTCAGTACTTC	CASSPGVIQYF
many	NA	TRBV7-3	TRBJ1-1	TGTGCCAGCAGCTCAGCGGGGGCGAACACTGAAGCTTTCTTT	CASSSAGANTEAFF
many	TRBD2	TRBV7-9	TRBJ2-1	TGTGCCAGCAGCTTAAGGTTAGCGGGAGCGGGTGAGCAGTTCTTC	CASSLRLAGAGEQFF
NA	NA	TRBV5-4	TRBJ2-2	TGTGCCAGCAGCCCACAGGACGGCCCAAGAACTGTCACCGGGGAGCTGTTTTTT	CASSPQDGPRTVTGELFF
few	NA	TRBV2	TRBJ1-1	TGTGCCGTTGGGGAGGGGCGGGCAGAAGCTTTCTTT	CAVGEGRAEAFF
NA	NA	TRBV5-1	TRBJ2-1	TGCGCCAGCAGCTTGGCCGGAAGCGGAGGGTACAATGAGCAGTTCTTC	CASSLAGSGGYNEQFF
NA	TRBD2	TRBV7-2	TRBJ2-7	TGTGCCAGCAGCCAGACCCCGGGACTAGGCGAGCAGTACTTC	CASSQTPGLGEQYF
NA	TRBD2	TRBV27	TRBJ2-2	TGTGCCAGCATGGGACTAGCTCTTTCGGACGGGGAGCTGTTTTTT	CASMGLALSDGELFF
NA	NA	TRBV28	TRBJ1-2	TGTACCAGCAGTCCCAGTGGACGTAACTATGGCTACACCTTC	CTSSPSGRNYGYTF
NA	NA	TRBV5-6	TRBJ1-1	TGTGCCAGCAGCCATCGGGGGGAGAACACTGAAGCTTTCTTT	CASSHRGENTEAFF
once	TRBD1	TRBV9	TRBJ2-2	TGTGCCAGCAGCATTCGGGACAGGGCTTCCTCCACCGGGGAGCTGTTTTTT	CASSIRDRASSTGELFF
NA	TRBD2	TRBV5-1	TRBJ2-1	TGCGCCAGCAGCCCCATTACTAGCGATGATGAGCAGTTCTTC	CASSPITSDDEQFF
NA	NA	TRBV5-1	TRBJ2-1	TGCGCCAGCAGCTTGTCCACAGGGAGCAATGAGCAGTTCTTC	CASSLSTGSNEQFF
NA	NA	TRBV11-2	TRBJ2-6	TGTGCCAGCAGCTTACTACGAGGGCTTGGGGCCAACGTCCTGACTTTC	CASSLLRGLGANVLTF
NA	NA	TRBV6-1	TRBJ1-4	TGTGCCAGCAGCATATTACAGGGCACTAATGAAAAACTGTTTTTT	CASSILQGTNEKLFF
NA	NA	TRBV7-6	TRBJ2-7	TGTGCCAGCAGCGGGGAGTCCTACGAGCAGTACTTC	CASSGESYEQYF
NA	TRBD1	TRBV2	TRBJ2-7	TGTGCCAGCAGTGAAAGGGGGCGGGTGCAGTACTTC	CASSERGRVQYF
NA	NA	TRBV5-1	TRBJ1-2	TGCGCCAGCAGCTTCGGGGTGGACGAGCCCTATGGCTACACCTTC	CASSFGVDEPYGYTF
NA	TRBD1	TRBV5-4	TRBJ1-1	TGTGCCAGCAGCAAAGGACAGGGGGCACCTTGGGGAACTGAAGCTTTCTTT	CASSKGQGAPWGTEAFF
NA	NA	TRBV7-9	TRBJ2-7	TGTGCCAGCAGTCGGGGGCCTAGGGGCGAGCAGTACTTC	CASSRGPRGEQYF